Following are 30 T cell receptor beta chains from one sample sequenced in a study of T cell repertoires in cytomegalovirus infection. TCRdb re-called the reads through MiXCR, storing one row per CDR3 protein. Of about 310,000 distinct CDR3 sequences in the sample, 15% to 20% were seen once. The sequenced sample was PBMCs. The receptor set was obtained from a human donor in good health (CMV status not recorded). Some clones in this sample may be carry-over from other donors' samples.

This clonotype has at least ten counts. CDR3 nucleotides: TGTGCCAGCAGGTCAACAGGGAACACCGGGGAGCTGTTTTTT. Translated, it gives CASRSTGNTGELFF. V is TRBV12-3 or TRBV12-4 and J is TRBJ2-2, with D possibly TRBD1 on 5 matching bases. This CDR3 has 14 residues. Trimming removed 6 bases from V and 1 base from J, with 9 bases in between.

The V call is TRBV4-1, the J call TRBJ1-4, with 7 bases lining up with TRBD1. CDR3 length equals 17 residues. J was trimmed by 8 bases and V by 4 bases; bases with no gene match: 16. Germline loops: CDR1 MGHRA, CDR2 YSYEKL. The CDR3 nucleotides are TGCGCCAGCAGCCGGAACAGACAGGGTGGGGGTGAGGAAAAACTGTTTTTT. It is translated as CASSRNRQGGGEEKLFF.

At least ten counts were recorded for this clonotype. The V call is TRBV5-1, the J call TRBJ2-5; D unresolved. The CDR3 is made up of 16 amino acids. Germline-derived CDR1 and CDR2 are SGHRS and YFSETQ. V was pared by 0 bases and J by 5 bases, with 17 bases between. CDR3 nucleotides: TGCGCCAGCAGCTTGGGGGCAGACCTCGTCGGGGAGACCCAGTACTTC. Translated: CASSLGADLVGETQYF.

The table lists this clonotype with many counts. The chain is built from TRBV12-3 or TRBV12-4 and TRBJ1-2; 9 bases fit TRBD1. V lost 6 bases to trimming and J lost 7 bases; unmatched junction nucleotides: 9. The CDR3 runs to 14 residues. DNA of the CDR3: TGTGCCAGCAGGCCCTCGGGGACAGGGTTTGGCTACACCTTC. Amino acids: CASRPSGTGFGYTF.

The CDR3 region is CASSRQGRNEKLFF. The CDR3 DNA reads as TGTGCCAGCAGCCGACAGGGGCGTAATGAAAAACTGTTTTTT. The V gene is TRBV2, the J gene TRBJ1-4; 8 nucleotides align to TRBD1. Germline trimming cut 6 bases from V and 4 bases from J; bases unmatched to any gene: 4. This CDR3 is built from 14 residues. Germline CDR1 SNHLY, CDR2 FYNNEI.

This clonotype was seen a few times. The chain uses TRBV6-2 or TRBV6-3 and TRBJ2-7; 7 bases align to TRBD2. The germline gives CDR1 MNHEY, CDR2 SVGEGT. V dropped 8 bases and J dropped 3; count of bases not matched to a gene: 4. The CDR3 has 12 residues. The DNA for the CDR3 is TGTGCCAGCCGGGCGGGGGACTACGAGCAGTACTTC. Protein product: CASRAGDYEQYF.

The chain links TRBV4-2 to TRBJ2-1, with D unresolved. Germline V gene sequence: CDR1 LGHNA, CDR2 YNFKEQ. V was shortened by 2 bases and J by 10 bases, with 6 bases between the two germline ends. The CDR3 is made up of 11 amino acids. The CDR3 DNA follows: TGTGCCAGCAGCCAACGTGGGGAGCAGTTCTTC. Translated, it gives CASSQRGEQFF.

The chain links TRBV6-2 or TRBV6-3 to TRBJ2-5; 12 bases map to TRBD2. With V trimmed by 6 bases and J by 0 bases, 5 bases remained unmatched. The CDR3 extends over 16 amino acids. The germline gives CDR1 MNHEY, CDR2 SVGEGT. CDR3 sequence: CASSQGLAGHQETQYF. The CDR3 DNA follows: TGTGCCAGCAGCCAGGGACTAGCGGGTCACCAAGAGACCCAGTACTTC.

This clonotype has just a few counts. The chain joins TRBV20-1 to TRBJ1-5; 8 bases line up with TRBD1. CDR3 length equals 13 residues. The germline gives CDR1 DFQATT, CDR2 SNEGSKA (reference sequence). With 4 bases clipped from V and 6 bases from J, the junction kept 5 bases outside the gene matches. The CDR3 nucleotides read TGCAGTGCTAAGACAGGGGCAGTTCAGCCCCAGCATTTT. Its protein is CSAKTGAVQPQHF.

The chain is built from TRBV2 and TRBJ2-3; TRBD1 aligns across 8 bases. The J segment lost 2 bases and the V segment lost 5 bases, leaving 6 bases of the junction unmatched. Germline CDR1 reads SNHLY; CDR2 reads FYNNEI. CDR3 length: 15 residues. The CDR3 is CASSSGQAITDTQYF. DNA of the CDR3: TGTGCCAGCAGTTCGGGACAGGCGATCACAGATACGCAGTATTTT.

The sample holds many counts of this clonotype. The CDR3 DNA reads as TGTGCCATCAGTATGCGGGACACTGAAGCTTTCTTT. Its protein is CAISMRDTEAFF. The V call is TRBV10-3, the J call TRBJ1-1; D not certain. CDR1 is ENHRY, CDR2 SYGVKD, per germline. V lost 5 bases and J lost 3, with 7 bases in between. The CDR3 length is 12 residues.

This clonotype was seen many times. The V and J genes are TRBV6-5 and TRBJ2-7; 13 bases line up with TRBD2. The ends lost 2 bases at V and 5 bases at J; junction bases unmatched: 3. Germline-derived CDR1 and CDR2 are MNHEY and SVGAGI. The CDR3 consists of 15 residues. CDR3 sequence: CASSYRTSGGNEQYF. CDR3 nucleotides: TGTGCCAGCAGTTACCGGACTAGCGGGGGCAACGAGCAGTACTTC.

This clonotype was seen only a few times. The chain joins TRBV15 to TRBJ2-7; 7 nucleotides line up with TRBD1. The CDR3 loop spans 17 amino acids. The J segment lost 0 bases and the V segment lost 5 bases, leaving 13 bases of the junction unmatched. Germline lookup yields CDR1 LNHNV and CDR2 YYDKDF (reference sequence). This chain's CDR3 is CATSARPPRGISYEQYF. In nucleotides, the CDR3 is TGTGCCACCAGCGCGCGGCCTCCCAGGGGGATCTCCTACGAGCAGTACTTC.

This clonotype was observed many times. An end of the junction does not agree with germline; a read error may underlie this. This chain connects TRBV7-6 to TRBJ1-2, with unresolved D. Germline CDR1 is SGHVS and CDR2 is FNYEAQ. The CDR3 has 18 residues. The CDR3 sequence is CASSPLTAGKFGNYGYTF. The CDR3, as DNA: TGTGCTAGCAGCCCCCTTACCGCCGGGAAATTTGGCAACTATGGCTACACCTTC.

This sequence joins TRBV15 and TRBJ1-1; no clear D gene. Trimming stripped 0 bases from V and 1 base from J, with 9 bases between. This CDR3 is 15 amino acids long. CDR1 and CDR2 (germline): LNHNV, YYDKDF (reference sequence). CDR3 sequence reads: CATSRDRLQNTEAFF. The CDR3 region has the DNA TGTGCCACCAGCAGAGATAGGTTACAGAACACTGAAGCTTTCTTT. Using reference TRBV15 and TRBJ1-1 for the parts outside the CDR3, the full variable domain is DAMVIQNPRYQVTQFGKPVTLSCSQTLNHNVMYWYQQKSSQAPKLLFHYYDKDFNNEADTPDNFQSRRPNTSFCFLDIRSPGLGDTAMYLCATSRDRLQNTEAFFGQGTRLTVV.

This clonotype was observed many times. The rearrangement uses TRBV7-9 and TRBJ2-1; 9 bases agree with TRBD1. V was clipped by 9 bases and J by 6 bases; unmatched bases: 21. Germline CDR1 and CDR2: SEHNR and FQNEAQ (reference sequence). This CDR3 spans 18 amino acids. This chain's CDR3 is CASNPGQGVSWVSNEQFF. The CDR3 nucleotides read TGTGCCAGTAATCCGGGACAGGGCGTCTCGTGGGTGAGCAATGAGCAGTTCTTC.

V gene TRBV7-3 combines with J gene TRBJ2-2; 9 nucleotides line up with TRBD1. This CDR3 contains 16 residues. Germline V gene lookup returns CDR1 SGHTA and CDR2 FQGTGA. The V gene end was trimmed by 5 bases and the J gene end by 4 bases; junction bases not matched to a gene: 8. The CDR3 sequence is CASSMTGGGSTGELFF. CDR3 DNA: TGTGCCAGCAGCATGACAGGGGGAGGTAGCACCGGGGAGCTGTTTTTT.

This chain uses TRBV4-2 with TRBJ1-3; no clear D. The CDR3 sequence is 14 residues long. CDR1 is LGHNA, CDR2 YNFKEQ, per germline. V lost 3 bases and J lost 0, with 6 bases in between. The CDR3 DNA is TGTGCCAGCAGCCACGTAGACTCTGGAAACACCATATATTTT. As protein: CASSHVDSGNTIYF.

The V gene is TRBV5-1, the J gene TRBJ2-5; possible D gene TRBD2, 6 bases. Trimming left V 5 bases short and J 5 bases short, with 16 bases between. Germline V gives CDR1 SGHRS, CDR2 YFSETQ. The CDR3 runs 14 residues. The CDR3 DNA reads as TGCGCCAGCAGGATCCCCGGAGGGGCTGAGACCCAGTACTTC. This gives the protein CASRIPGGAETQYF.

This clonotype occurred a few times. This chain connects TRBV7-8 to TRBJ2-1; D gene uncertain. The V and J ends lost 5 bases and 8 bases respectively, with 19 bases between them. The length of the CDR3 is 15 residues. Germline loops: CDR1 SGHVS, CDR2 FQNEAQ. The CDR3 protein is CASSPPYPQMDEQFF. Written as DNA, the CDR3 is TGTGCCAGCAGCCCCCCGTACCCCCAAATGGATGAGCAGTTCTTC.

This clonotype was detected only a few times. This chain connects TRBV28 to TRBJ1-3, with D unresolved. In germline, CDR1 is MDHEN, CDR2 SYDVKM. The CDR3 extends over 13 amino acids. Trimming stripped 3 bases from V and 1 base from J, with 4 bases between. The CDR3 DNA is TGTGCCAGCAGTTTCCTGTCTGGAAACACCATATATTTT. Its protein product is CASSFLSGNTIYF.

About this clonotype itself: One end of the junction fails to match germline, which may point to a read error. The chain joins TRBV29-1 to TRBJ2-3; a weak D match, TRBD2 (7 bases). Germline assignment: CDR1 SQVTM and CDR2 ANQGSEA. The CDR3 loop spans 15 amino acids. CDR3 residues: CSVDRLGGGTDTQYF. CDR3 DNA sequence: TGCAGCGTTGATCGCTTAGGGGGGGGCACGGATACGCAGTATTTT.

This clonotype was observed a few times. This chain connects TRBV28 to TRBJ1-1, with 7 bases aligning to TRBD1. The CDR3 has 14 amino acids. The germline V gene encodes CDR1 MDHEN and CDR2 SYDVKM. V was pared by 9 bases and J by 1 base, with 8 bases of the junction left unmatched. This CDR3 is CASIQGLRNTEAFF. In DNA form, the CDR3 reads TGTGCCAGTATACAGGGGCTGCGGAACACTGAAGCTTTCTTT. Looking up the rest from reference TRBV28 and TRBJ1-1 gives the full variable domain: DVKVTQSSRYLVKRTGEKVFLECVQDMDHENMFWYRQDPGLGLRLIYFSYDVKMKEKGDIPEGYSVSREKKERFSLILESASTNQTSMYLCASIQGLRNTEAFFGQGTRLTVV.

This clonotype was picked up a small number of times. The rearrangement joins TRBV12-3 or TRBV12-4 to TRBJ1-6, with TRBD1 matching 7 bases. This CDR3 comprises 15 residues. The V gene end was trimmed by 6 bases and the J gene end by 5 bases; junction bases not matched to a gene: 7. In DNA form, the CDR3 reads TGTGCCAGCAGGCGACAGGGATCGAATAATTCACCCCTCCACTTT. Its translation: CASRRQGSNNSPLHF.

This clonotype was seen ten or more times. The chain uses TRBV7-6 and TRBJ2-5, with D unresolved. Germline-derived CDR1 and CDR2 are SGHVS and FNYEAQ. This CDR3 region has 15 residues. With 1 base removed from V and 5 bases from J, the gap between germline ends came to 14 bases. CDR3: CASSLVITRAETQYF. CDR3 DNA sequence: TGTGCCAGCAGCTTAGTTATAACTCGGGCGGAGACCCAGTACTTC.

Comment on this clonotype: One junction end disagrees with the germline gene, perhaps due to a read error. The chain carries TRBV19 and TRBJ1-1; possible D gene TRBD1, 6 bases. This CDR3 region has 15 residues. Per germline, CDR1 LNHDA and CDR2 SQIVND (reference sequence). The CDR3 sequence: CASSTLTGLNTVAFF. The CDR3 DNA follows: TGTGCCAGTAGTACGCTGACAGGCTTGAACACTGTAGCTTTCTTT.

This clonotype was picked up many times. The DNA for the CDR3 is TGTGCCAGCAGCCTACAGGGGTCGAACACTGAAGCTTTCTTT. This translates into CASSLQGSNTEAFF. The chain combines TRBV5-6 with TRBJ1-1; 7 positions agree with TRBD1. The CDR3 runs to 14 residues. Trimming at V came to 4 bases and at J to 1 base, leaving 4 bases not matched to a gene. Germline loops: CDR1 SGHDT, CDR2 YYEEEE.

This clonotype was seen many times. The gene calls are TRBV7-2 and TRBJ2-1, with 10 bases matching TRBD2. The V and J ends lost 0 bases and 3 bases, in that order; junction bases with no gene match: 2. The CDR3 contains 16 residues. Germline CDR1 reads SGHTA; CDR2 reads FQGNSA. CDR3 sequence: CASSLALAGDYNEQFF. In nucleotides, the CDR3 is TGTGCCAGCAGCTTAGCGCTAGCGGGGGACTACAATGAGCAGTTCTTC.

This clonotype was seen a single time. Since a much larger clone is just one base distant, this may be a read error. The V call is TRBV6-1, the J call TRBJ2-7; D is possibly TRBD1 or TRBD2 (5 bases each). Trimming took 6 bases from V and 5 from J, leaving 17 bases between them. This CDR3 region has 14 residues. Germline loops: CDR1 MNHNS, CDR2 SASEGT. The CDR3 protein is CASRPSGDAHEQYF. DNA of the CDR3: TGTGCCAGCAGGCCGTCCGGGGACGCCCACGAGCAGTACTTC.

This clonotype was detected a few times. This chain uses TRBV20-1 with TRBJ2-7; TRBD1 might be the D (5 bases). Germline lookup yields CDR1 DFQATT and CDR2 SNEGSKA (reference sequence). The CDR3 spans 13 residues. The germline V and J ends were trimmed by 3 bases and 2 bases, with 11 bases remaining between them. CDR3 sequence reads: CSASGAPPYEQYF. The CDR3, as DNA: TGCAGTGCTAGTGGGGCACCCCCCTACGAGCAGTACTTC.